Below, 8 T cell receptor beta chains from the same sample are listed, as sequenced in a study of OX40 agonist ivuxolimab in advanced cancers. Here immunoSEQ multiplex PCR was the method, and the copy in TCRdb shows in-frame clones only, minus some. This table has roughly 71,000 clones, around 83% appearing once. Material: CD4+ or CD8+ T cells sorted from blood, obtained in a trial of the OX40 agonist ivuxolimab. These receptors came from an adult with an advanced solid tumor such as melanoma, head and neck, liver or kidney cancer.

This chain uses TRBV5-1 with TRBJ1-1, with no clear D. This CDR3 spans 15 amino acids. Trimming pared 2 bases from V and 1 base from J, leaving 12 bases between. Germline V gene data show CDR1 as SGHRS and CDR2 as YFSETQ. CDR3: CASSLDNVGNTEAFF. The DNA for the CDR3 is TGCGCCAGCAGCTTAGATAACGTTGGGAACACTGAAGCTTTCTTT. Variable domain in full (rest from reference TRBV5-1 and TRBJ1-1): KAGVTQTPRYLIKTRGQQVTLSCSPISGHRSVSWYQQTPGQGLQFLFEYFSETQRNKGNFPGRFSGRQFSNSRSEMNVSTLELGDSALYLCASSLDNVGNTEAFFGQGTRLTVV.

This clone turned up a few times. J is TRBJ2-7 and V is TRBV5-1; tentatively, D is TRBD2 (5 bases). Germline assignment: CDR1 SGHRS and CDR2 YFSETQ. The CDR3 length is 12 residues. The V end lost 4 bases, the J end lost 5 bases, and 10 bases lay between the germline ends. CDR3 bases: TGCGCCAGCAGCGAGGACTTAAACGAGCAGTACTTC. Translated: CASSEDLNEQYF.

The table lists this clone with a few counts. The J gene is TRBJ2-7, the V gene TRBV6-5; no reliable D call. The CDR3 is 14 amino acids. CDR1 is MNHEY, CDR2 SVGAGI, per germline. V lost 6 bases and J lost 2, with 14 bases in between. CDR3 nucleotide sequence: TGTGCCAGCAGGAGACGGGTGACGACCTACGAGCAGTACTTC. It translates to CASRRRVTTYEQYF.

The genes are TRBV6-1 and TRBJ2-1; a weak D match, TRBD2 (6 bases). The CDR3 runs to 16 residues. Trimming removed 2 bases from V and 2 bases from J, with 13 bases in between. Germline CDR1 is MNHNS and CDR2 is SASEGT. The CDR3 loop is CASSEFGSPPYNEQFF. DNA for the CDR3: TGTGCCAGCAGTGAATTCGGGAGTCCGCCCTACAATGAGCAGTTCTTC.

The V and J genes are TRBV29-1 and TRBJ2-7; no firm D call. The CDR3 spans 12 residues. Per germline, CDR1 SQVTM and CDR2 ANQGSEA. V shed 6 bases and J shed 4 bases, with 13 bases lying between them. The CDR3 here is CSVSDRFYEQYF. The DNA of the CDR3 is TGCAGCGTCTCGGACCGGTTTTACGAGCAGTACTTC.

The chain links TRBV9 to TRBJ1-2; D is undetermined. Trimming removed 0 bases from V and 2 bases from J, with 5 bases in between. The CDR3 has 13 amino acids. Per germline, CDR1 SGDLS and CDR2 YYNGEE. Written as DNA, the CDR3 is TGTGCCAGCAGCGTAGGCACCAACTATGGCTACACCTTC. Its translation: CASSVGTNYGYTF.

This chain connects TRBV7-9 to TRBJ1-2; 11 bases fit TRBD1. The length of the CDR3 is 15 residues. Germline CDR1 and CDR2: SEHNR and FQNEAQ (reference sequence). Germline trimming cut 4 bases from V and 4 bases from J; bases unmatched to any gene: 5. CDR3 in amino acids: CASSSRDRGIYGYTF. The DNA for the CDR3 is TGTGCCAGCAGCTCCCGGGACAGGGGGATCTATGGCTACACCTTC.

The rearrangement joins TRBV6-6 to TRBJ2-7; D is unresolved. Per germline, CDR1 MNHNY and CDR2 SVGAGI (reference sequence). V lost 4 bases to trimming and J lost 6 bases, with 7 bases between them. The CDR3 runs to 11 residues. The CDR3 sequence is CASSLYIEQYF. CDR3 nucleotide sequence: TGTGCCAGCAGTTTGTACATCGAGCAGTACTTC.